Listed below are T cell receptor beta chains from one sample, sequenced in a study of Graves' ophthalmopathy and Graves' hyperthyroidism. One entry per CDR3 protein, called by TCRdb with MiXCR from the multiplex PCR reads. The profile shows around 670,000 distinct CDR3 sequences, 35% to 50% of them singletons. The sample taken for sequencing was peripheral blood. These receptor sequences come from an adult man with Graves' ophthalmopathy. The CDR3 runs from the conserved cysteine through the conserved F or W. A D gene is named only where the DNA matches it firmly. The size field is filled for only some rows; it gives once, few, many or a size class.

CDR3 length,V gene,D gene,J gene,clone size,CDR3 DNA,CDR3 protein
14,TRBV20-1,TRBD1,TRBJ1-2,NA,TGCAGTGCTAGAACGGGACAGGCGGATATCGGCTACACCTTC,CSARTGQADIGYTF
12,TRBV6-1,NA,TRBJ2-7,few,TGTGCCAGCATTTCAGGGCCCTACGAGCAGTACTTC,CASISGPYEQYF
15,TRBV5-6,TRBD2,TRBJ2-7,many,TGTGCCAGCAGCTTAGGGACCGGGACTAACTACGAGCAGTACTTC,CASSLGTGTNYEQYF
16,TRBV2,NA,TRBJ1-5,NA,TGTGCCAGCAGTGACTCCGCAGGGTCGAGCAATCAGCCCCAGCATTTT,CASSDSAGSSNQPQHF
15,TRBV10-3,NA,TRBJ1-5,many,TGTGCCATCAGTGACCCGGTGGGGGTACATCAGCCCCAGCATTTT,CAISDPVGVHQPQHF
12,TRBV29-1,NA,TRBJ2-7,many,TGCAGCGTTGAATCTGGACTTTACGAGCAGTACTTC,CSVESGLYEQYF
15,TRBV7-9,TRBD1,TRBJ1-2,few,TGTGCCAGCAGCCGAGGACAGGGATTAATTTTGAGCTACACCTTC,CASSRGQGLILSYTF
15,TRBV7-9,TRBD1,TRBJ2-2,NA,TGTGCCAGCAGCTTGGGACAGGGGAACACCGGGGAGCTGCTTTTT,CASSLGQGNTGELLF
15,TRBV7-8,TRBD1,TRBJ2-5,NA,TGTGCCAGCAGCGAAACTGGGACAGGACAAGAGACCCAGTACTTC,CASSETGTGQETQYF
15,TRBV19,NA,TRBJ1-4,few,TGTGCCAGTAGTCCCTCCCCGGAGACTAATGAAAAACTGTTTTTT,CASSPSPETNEKLFF
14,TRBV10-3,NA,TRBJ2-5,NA,TGTGCCAGCAGAGCAGGAGGGGGCGCAGAGACCCAGTACTTC,CASRAGGGAETQYF
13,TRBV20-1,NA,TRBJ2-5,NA,TGCAGTGCTAGAATGGTGAGGCAAGAGACCCAGTACTTC,CSARMVRQETQYF
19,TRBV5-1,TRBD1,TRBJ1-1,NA,TGCGCCAGCAGCTTGGGGGAGGGGGGACAGGGGGCCTTGAACACTGAAGCTTTCTTT,CASSLGEGGQGALNTEAFF
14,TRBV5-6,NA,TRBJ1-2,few,TGTGCCAGCAGCTTGAAGGGGGTCGACTATGGCTACACCTTC,CASSLKGVDYGYTF
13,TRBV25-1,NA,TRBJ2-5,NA,TGTGCCAGTTACTCCCAGGGTGGAGAGACCCAGTACTTC,CASYSQGGETQYF
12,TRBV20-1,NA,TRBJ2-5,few,TGCAGTGCTAGAATGGTGTCAGAGACCCAGTACTTC,CSARMVSETQYF
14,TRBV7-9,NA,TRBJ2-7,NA,TGTGCCAGCAGTCCGTACGCCAGTCGCTACGAGCAGTACTTC,CASSPYASRYEQYF
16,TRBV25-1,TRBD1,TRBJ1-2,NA,TGTGCCAGCAGTTTACTGGACAGGGGGCGGTTTTATGGCTACACCTTC,CASSLLDRGRFYGYTF
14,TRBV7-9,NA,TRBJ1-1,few,TGTGCCAGCAGCCCAGAAGCTATGAACACTGAAGCTTTCTTT,CASSPEAMNTEAFF
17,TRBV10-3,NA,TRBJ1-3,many,TGTGCCATCAGTGTGGGTCCGAAGACGCAGACTGGAAACACCATATATTTT,CAISVGPKTQTGNTIYF
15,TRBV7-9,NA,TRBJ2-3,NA,TGTGCCAGCAGCGTAATTACAAGCATCTCAGATACGCAGTATTTT,CASSVITSISDTQYF
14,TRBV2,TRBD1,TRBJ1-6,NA,TGTGCCAGCACCCGACAGGGCGAAAATTCACCCCTCCACTTT,CASTRQGENSPLHF
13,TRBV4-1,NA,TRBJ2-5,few,TGCGCCAGCAGCCAGCCCGGCGGGGAGACCCAGTACTTC,CASSQPGGETQYF
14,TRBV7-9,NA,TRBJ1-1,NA,TGTGCCAGCACCCCGGCGGGTGCGGGCACTGAAGCTTTCTTT,CASTPAGAGTEAFF
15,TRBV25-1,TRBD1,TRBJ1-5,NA,TGTGCCTGGAGGTCCCCAGGGGGCAGTTATCAGCCCCAGCATTTT,CAWRSPGGSYQPQHF
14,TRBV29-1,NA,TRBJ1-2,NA,TGCAGCGTTGGCGGTTTTAGTGAGAGGCATGGCTACACCTTC,CSVGGFSERHGYTF
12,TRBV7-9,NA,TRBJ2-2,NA,TGTGCCAGCAGCTTTCGGGCCGAGGAGCTGTTTTTT,CASSFRAEELFF
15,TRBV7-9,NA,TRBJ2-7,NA,TGTGCCAGCAGCCCCGGAGAGGGGACGCCCTACGAGCAGTACTTC,CASSPGEGTPYEQYF
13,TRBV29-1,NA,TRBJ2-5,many,TGCAGCGTTGAGCAGGGTGGACAAGAGACCCAGTACTTC,CSVEQGGQETQYF